One sample yielded the 15 T cell receptor beta chains listed below, sequenced in a study of T cell responses to AZD1222 COVID-19 vaccine. The assay was immunoSEQ multiplex PCR, and TCRdb's table has in-frame clones only and misses some. The data contain 180,000 or so clones, approximately 95% of them singletons. Sequencing was performed on peripheral blood, taken 28 days after the second AZD1222 dose. These receptors came from an adult who received the AZD1222 COVID-19 vaccine.

The chain is built from TRBV28 and TRBJ2-5, with a tentative D call TRBD2 (6 bases). CDR3 length: 14 residues. Germline assignment: CDR1 MDHEN and CDR2 SYDVKM. Trimming shortened V by 6 bases and J by 7 bases, and 18 bases separated the two germline ends. The DNA for the CDR3 is TGTGCCAGCAGCGGCCCGGGGCGGGAAGGGACCCAGTACTTC. It yields the protein CASSGPGREGTQYF.

V gene TRBV11-3 combines with J gene TRBJ2-5, with D perhaps given as TRBD1 or TRBD2 (6 bases each). CDR1 is SGHNT, CDR2 YENEEA, per germline. With 2 bases removed from V and 5 bases from J, the gap between germline ends came to 9 bases. This CDR3 is built from 13 residues. The CDR3 loop reads CASSLRGRETQYF. DNA of the CDR3: TGTGCCAGCAGCTTACGGGGGCGGGAGACCCAGTACTTC.

The chain employs TRBV6-1 and TRBJ1-1; D possibly corresponds to TRBD1 (5 bases). The CDR3 spans 14 residues. CDR1 is MNHNS, CDR2 SASEGT, per germline. Trimming left V 2 bases short and J 1 base short, with 8 bases between. CDR3 sequence: CASSEQDTNTEAFF. For the CDR3, the DNA is TGTGCCAGCAGTGAACAGGACACGAACACTGAAGCTTTCTTT.

The chain couples TRBV5-1 to TRBJ1-4, with a tentative D call TRBD1 (5 bases). V shed 4 bases and J shed 6 bases, with 10 bases lying between them. The CDR3 totals 13 residues. The germline CDR1 and CDR2 sequences are SGHRS and YFSETQ. CDR3 in DNA: TGCGCCAGCAGCCGGGGGGGTGATGAAAAACTGTTTTTT. Its translation: CASSRGGDEKLFF.

The chain recombines TRBV25-1 with TRBJ1-2; D is possibly TRBD1 (6 bases). Germline V gene sequence: CDR1 MGHDK, CDR2 SYGVNS. Between the trimmed V and J ends, which lost 2 bases and 8 bases, there was a span of 18 bases. This CDR3 has 15 residues. The CDR3, as DNA: TGTGCCAGCAGTGAACCAGGGGACCTCTCGTTCGGCTACACCTTC. Translating it yields CASSEPGDLSFGYTF.

V and J are TRBV6-5 and TRBJ2-7; possibly TRBD2 for D (5 bases). V lost 4 bases and J lost 5, with 21 bases in between. CDR3 length: 16 residues. Germline CDR1 and CDR2: MNHEY and SVGAGI. The CDR3 region has the DNA TGTGCCAGCAGTTTCCGGACGGGAATCCTAATCGACGAGCAGTACTTC. Translating it yields CASSFRTGILIDEQYF.

The chain recombines TRBV5-1 with TRBJ1-5, with 7 bases identical to TRBD1. The CDR3 loop spans 13 amino acids. Germline V lookup: CDR1 SGHRS, CDR2 YFSETQ. The V segment lost 3 bases and the J segment 5 bases; nucleotides outside the gene matches: 2. CDR3 residues: CASSSTGDQPQHF. In DNA form, the CDR3 reads TGCGCCAGCAGCTCCACAGGGGATCAGCCCCAGCATTTT. The full variable domain, its missing parts supplied by reference TRBV5-1 and TRBJ1-5, is KAGVTQTPRYLIKTRGQQVTLSCSPISGHRSVSWYQQTPGQGLQFLFEYFSETQRNKGNFPGRFSGRQFSNSRSEMNVSTLELGDSALYLCASSSTGDQPQHFGDGTRLSIL.

The chain couples TRBV27 to TRBJ1-2; TRBD1 matches 8 bases. The germline V gene encodes CDR1 MNHEY and CDR2 SMNVEV (reference sequence). This CDR3 is built from 14 residues. J was trimmed by 4 bases and V by 4 bases; bases with no gene match: 5. As DNA, the CDR3 is TGTGCCAGCAGTTATGGACAGGGCTCCTATGGCTACACCTTC. Protein sequence: CASSYGQGSYGYTF.

The gene calls are TRBV7-9 and TRBJ2-3, with 9 positions matching TRBD2. The germline V gene has CDR1 SEHNR and CDR2 FQNEAQ (reference sequence). The length of the CDR3 is 17 residues. With 3 bases clipped from V and 1 base from J, the junction kept 8 bases outside the gene matches. The CDR3 loop reads CASSLEIAGAGTDTQYF. Here the CDR3 DNA reads TGTGCCAGCAGCTTGGAGATAGCGGGGGCCGGCACAGATACGCAGTATTTT.

The rearrangement joins TRBV24-1 to TRBJ1-1, with D tentatively TRBD1 (5 bases). From germline, CDR1 is KGHDR and CDR2 SFDVKD. The V end lost 8 bases, the J end lost 1 base, and 16 bases lay between the germline ends. CDR3 length equals 15 residues. The CDR3 region has the DNA TGTGCCACCATGGGGTGGGGAACAGGGAACACTGAAGCTTTCTTT. This encodes CATMGWGTGNTEAFF.

The V and J genes are TRBV27 and TRBJ2-2; no clear D gene. The CDR3 length is 13 residues. With 8 bases removed from V and 1 base from J, the gap between germline ends came to 8 bases. From germline, CDR1 is MNHEY and CDR2 SMNVEV (reference sequence). The CDR3 DNA reads TGTGCCAGCTATCCAGGGAACACCGGGGAGCTGTTTTTT. The encoded protein is CASYPGNTGELFF.

This clone was recorded once. This chain joins TRBV28 and TRBJ2-1, with D perhaps TRBD1 or TRBD2 (6 bases each). The CDR3 loop spans 17 amino acids. CDR1 is MDHEN, CDR2 SYDVKM, per germline. Trimming left V 5 bases short and J 2 bases short, with 19 bases between. In DNA form, the CDR3 reads TGTGCCAGCAGTATGACCTCCGGGGGCCGGGCCTACAATGAGCAGTTCTTC. Residues: CASSMTSGGRAYNEQFF. The variable domain in full, completed from reference TRBV28 and TRBJ2-1, reads DVKVTQSSRYLVKRTGEKVFLECVQDMDHENMFWYRQDPGLGLRLIYFSYDVKMKEKGDIPEGYSVSREKKERFSLILESASTNQTSMYLCASSMTSGGRAYNEQFFGPGTRLTVL.

The V and J genes are TRBV28 and TRBJ1-5; unclear D gene. V lost 1 base to trimming and J lost 9 bases, with 10 bases between them. Germline V gene sequence: CDR1 MDHEN, CDR2 SYDVKM. The CDR3 spans 13 residues. The CDR3 loop is CASSLSSFLPQHF. The CDR3, as DNA: TGTGCCAGCAGTTTATCCTCGTTTCTGCCCCAGCATTTT.

This chain links TRBV6-1 with TRBJ1-5, with D possibly being TRBD1 (6 bases). Trimming removed 2 bases at V and 4 bases at J, with 9 bases between. CDR1 MNHNS and CDR2 SASEGT come from the germline V gene. The CDR3 is 14 amino acids. CDR3 coding DNA: TGTGCCAGCAGTGAAATAGGGGGGAATCAGCCCCAGCATTTT. It yields the protein CASSEIGGNQPQHF.

Only one count was recorded for this clone. The chain employs TRBV7-9 and TRBJ2-6; 8 bases match TRBD1. The junction had 8 bases not matched to a gene; V was cut back by 3 bases and J by 1 base. This CDR3 spans 18 amino acids. Per germline, CDR1 SEHNR and CDR2 FQNEAQ (reference sequence). CDR3 coding DNA: TGTGCCAGCAGCTTTTCCAGGGGGCTGGCATCTGGGGCCAACGTCCTGACTTTC. Its translation is CASSFSRGLASGANVLTF. Full variable domain (missing parts from reference TRBV7-9 and TRBJ2-6): DTGVSQNPRHKITKRGQNVTFRCDPISEHNRLYWYRQTLGQGPEFLTYFQNEAQLEKSRLLSDRFSAERPKGSFSTLEIQRTEQGDSAMYLCASSFSRGLASGANVLTFGAGSRLTVL.